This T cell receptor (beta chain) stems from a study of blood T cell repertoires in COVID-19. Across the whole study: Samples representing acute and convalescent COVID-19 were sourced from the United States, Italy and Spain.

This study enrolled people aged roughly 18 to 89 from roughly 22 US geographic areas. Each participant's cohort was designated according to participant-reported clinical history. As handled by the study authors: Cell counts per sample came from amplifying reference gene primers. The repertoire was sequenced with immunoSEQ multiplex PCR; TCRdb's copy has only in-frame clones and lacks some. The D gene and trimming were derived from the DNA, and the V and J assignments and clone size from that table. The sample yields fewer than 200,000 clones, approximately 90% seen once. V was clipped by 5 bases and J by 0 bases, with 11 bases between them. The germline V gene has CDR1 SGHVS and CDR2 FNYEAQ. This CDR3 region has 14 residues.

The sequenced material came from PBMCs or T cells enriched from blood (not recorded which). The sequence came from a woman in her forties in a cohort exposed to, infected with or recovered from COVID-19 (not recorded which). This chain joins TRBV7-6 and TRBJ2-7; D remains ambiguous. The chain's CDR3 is CASSRSFSSYEQYF. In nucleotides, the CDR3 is TGTGCCAGCAGCAGATCGTTTAGCTCCTACGAGCAGTACTTC.